These 16 T cell receptor beta chains were all obtained from the same sample, sequenced in a study of T-cell reconstitution after alpha-beta-depleted transplantation in children. Unique molecular identifiers were incorporated when the TCRbeta library was constructed. TCRdb independently ran MiXCR on the PCR reads; one entry per CDR3 protein. The repertoire holds more than 400,000 distinct CDR3 sequences, with approximately 41% as singletons. The specimen comprised PBMCs, sampled before TCRalphabeta/CD19-depleted stem cell transplant. The receptors derive from a girl aged 2 to 10 with aplastic anemia, due to receive a stem cell transplant.

This clonotype is a singleton in its sample. This chain connects TRBV5-6 to TRBJ2-5, with 8 bases aligning to TRBD1. There are 17 residues in the CDR3. Germline V lookup: CDR1 SGHDT, CDR2 YYEEEE. The J segment lost 5 bases and the V segment lost 4 bases, leaving 16 bases of the junction unmatched. CDR3 region: CASSRRQGAKTWETQYF. The CDR3 DNA reads TGTGCCAGCAGCCGTCGGCAGGGGGCGAAGACTTGGGAGACCCAGTACTTC.

The genes are TRBV6-1 and TRBJ2-1, with D perhaps TRBD2 (7 bases). V shed 7 bases and J shed 7 bases, with 17 bases lying between them. The germline V gene has CDR1 MNHNS and CDR2 SASEGT. The CDR3 sequence is 14 residues long. CDR3 sequence: CASTHGGRENEQFF. CDR3 DNA: TGTGCCAGCACCCACGGGGGGCGAGAGAATGAGCAGTTCTTC.

This chain links TRBV7-4 with TRBJ2-3; weak D call: TRBD2 (6 bases). There are 16 residues in the CDR3. Germline V lookup: CDR1 SGHVT, CDR2 SQSDAQ. V was pared by 1 base and J by 5 bases, with 16 bases between. This CDR3 is CASSLVLRGWGDTQYF. The CDR3 nucleotides are TGTGCCAGCAGCTTAGTACTCCGGGGGTGGGGAGATACGCAGTATTTT.

This clonotype was counted once. The chain carries TRBV29-1 and TRBJ2-5; no definite D call. This CDR3 has 13 residues. V was clipped by 0 bases and J by 5 bases, with 10 bases between them. CDR1 is SQVTM and CDR2 is ANQGSEA in the germline V gene. In DNA form, the CDR3 reads TGCAGCGTTGAAGACGGGCCTTGGGAGACCCAGTACTTC. Residues: CSVEDGPWETQYF.

This sequence joins TRBV11-2 and TRBJ2-1; D is ambiguous. Germline assignment: CDR1 SGHAT and CDR2 FQNNGV. V lost 5 bases and J lost 8, with 7 bases in between. This CDR3 region has 11 residues. CDR3 nucleotides: TGTGCCAGCAGCAAGGTCGATGAGCAGTTCTTC. Its protein is CASSKVDEQFF.

This clonotype was picked up many times. This chain links TRBV18 with TRBJ1-4, with TRBD1 identical over 10 bases. The trim removed 3 bases at V and 8 bases at J, leaving 9 bases unmatched. Germline loops: CDR1 KGHSH, CDR2 LQKENI. The length of the CDR3 is 16 residues. CDR3 loop: CASSPNYGTGVEKLFF. CDR3 DNA sequence: TGTGCCAGCTCACCTAATTACGGGACAGGGGTCGAAAAACTGTTTTTT.

This chain joins TRBV6-2 or TRBV6-3 and TRBJ2-6, with TRBD2 matching 9 bases. The CDR3 totals 18 residues. V shed 5 bases and J 4 bases; nucleotides not matched to a gene: 12. Germline CDR1 is MNHEY and CDR2 is SVGEGT. In DNA form, the CDR3 reads TGTGCCAGCAGTCCCATTACTAGCGGGCCTTCCGGGGCCAACGTCCTGACTTTC. It encodes CASSPITSGPSGANVLTF.

This clonotype was seen a few times. This rearrangement joins TRBV5-1 to TRBJ2-1, with 9 bases aligning to TRBD2. CDR3 size: 14 residues. Germline values: CDR1 SGHRS, CDR2 YFSETQ. The ends lost 5 bases at V and 8 bases at J; junction bases unmatched: 8. For the CDR3, the DNA is TGCGCCAGCAGGTACCTAGCGGGGCTCGATGAGCAGTTCTTC. Residues: CASRYLAGLDEQFF.

CDR3 protein: CASSGLALSTGELFF. In DNA form, the CDR3 reads TGCGCCAGCAGCGGACTAGCGTTATCCACCGGGGAGCTGTTTTTT. The V gene is TRBV10-2, the J gene TRBJ2-2, with 9 bases that match TRBD2. Germline CDR1 is WSHSY and CDR2 is SAAADI. J gave up 4 bases and V 6 bases, and 6 bases lay outside the gene matches. The CDR3 contains 15 residues.

The sample holds many counts of this clonotype. The rearrangement uses TRBV12-3 or TRBV12-4 and TRBJ2-2; D unresolved. The ends were cut back, 6 bases at V and 5 bases at J, with 13 bases in the middle. This CDR3 has 14 residues. The CDR3 sequence: CASRRPLGTGELFF. As DNA, the CDR3 is TGTGCCAGCAGGCGGCCGTTGGGGACCGGGGAGCTGTTTTTT.

V is TRBV20-1 and J is TRBJ1-4; D may be TRBD1 (6 bases). CDR3 length equals 13 residues. Trimming pared 6 bases from V and 8 bases from J, leaving 16 bases between. Germline values: CDR1 DFQATT, CDR2 SNEGSKA (reference sequence). Written as DNA, the CDR3 is TGCAGTGCCAGACAGGTAGCGGGGGAAAAACTGTTTTTT. Amino acids: CSARQVAGEKLFF.

There are many counts of this clonotype. V and J are TRBV5-1 and TRBJ2-1; the D call may be TRBD1 or TRBD2 (5 bases each). Germline-derived CDR1 and CDR2 are SGHRS and YFSETQ. The CDR3 loop spans 15 amino acids. Trimming removed 6 bases from V and 0 bases from J, with 13 bases in between. Here the CDR3 reads CASNSGGYSYNEQFF. CDR3 DNA: TGCGCCAGCAACAGTGGGGGTTACTCCTACAATGAGCAGTTCTTC.

The V and J genes are TRBV4-1 and TRBJ2-2; the match to TRBD2 covers 8 bases. The CDR3 sequence is 16 residues long. Looked up from germline, CDR1 is MGHRA and CDR2 is YSYEKL. Germline trimming cut 4 bases from V and 3 bases from J; bases unmatched to any gene: 7. CDR3 sequence (DNA): TGCGCCAGCAGCCCCGCGGGGGGCGCCGACACCGGGGAGCTGTTTTTT. It specifies CASSPAGGADTGELFF.

V gene TRBV7-9 combines with J gene TRBJ2-3; D remains ambiguous. The CDR3 is made up of 15 amino acids. CDR1 and CDR2 (germline): SEHNR, FQNEAQ (reference sequence). The ends were cut back, 1 base at V and 2 bases at J, with 10 bases in the middle. The CDR3 bases are TGTGCCAGCAGCTTAGAAGGATTTGTCACAGATACGCAGTATTTT. This gives the protein CASSLEGFVTDTQYF.

This clonotype was observed many times. The chain couples TRBV3-1 to TRBJ2-1, with TRBD2 as a possible D gene (5 bases). Per the germline V gene, CDR1 is LGHDT and CDR2 is YNNKEL (reference sequence). Trimming cost V 2 bases and J 3 bases, with 17 bases left between them. The CDR3 loop spans 17 amino acids. The CDR3 DNA reads as TGTGCCAGCAGCCAAACCGAGCACAGACTAAGCTACAATGAGCAGTTCTTC. Residues: CASSQTEHRLSYNEQFF.

The gene calls are TRBV7-9 and TRBJ1-2; 7 nucleotides match TRBD1. Germline CDR1 reads SEHNR; CDR2 reads FQNEAQ (reference sequence). CDR3 length equals 13 residues. V lost 5 bases, J lost 4 bases, and 4 bases stayed unmatched. The CDR3: CASSQTGPYGYTF. The CDR3 DNA reads TGTGCCAGCAGCCAGACAGGGCCCTATGGCTACACCTTC.